This TCR beta chain was recorded in a study of prognosis after radiotherapy for stage I lung cancer. Whole-study context: It was SBRT that served as radiotherapy, in 3 to 5 fractions with a biologically effective dose of at least 100 Gy. Study results and limitations: Counts of unique TCR clones fell following stereotactic body radiation therapy, median around 10,000 versus 6,900.

This clonotype was picked up many times. Antigen specificity is unknown. Disease was node-negative on CT and PET/CT in all patients; none had prior chemotherapy, radiotherapy or other malignancies. CDR3 of TCR beta was amplified from genomic DNA via a two-round multiplex PCR. Each TRBV and TRBJ gene had its own primer in the first PCR round. Using its own MiXCR run on the multiplex PCR reads, TCRdb lists one record per CDR3 protein. The table has 20,000 or so distinct CDR3 sequences, roughly 30% seen once. Germline V gives CDR1 SNHLY, CDR2 FYNNEI. V lost 6 bases, J lost 0 bases, and 3 bases lay in between. The length of the CDR3 is 11 residues.

V is TRBV2 and J is TRBJ2-7, with unresolved D. This TCR was sampled from a donor aged 50 or older with non-small cell lung cancer. This specimen was PBMCs, taken before or after stereotactic body radiation therapy (not recorded which). DNA for the CDR3: TGTGCCAGCAGCGACTCCTACGAGCAGTACTTC. Translating gives CASSDSYEQYF.